This T cell receptor beta chain originates from a study of cytomegalovirus exposure and HLA in healthy donors. V was pared by 3 bases and J by 5 bases, with 7 bases of the junction left unmatched. Germline loops: CDR1 LNHDA, CDR2 SQIVND (reference sequence). This CDR3 comprises 15 residues. This clone has more than one count but fewer than ten. The primer mix had 60 Vbeta and 13 Jbeta primers. Sequencing was performed with immunoSEQ multiplex PCR; in TCRdb, only in-frame clones are kept and a portion is missing. The table has some 170,000 clones, 65% to 75% seen once; the top ten hold 2% to 2.5%. J is TRBJ2-3 and V is TRBV19; 8 nucleotides match TRBD2. Sequenced: PBMCs. The receptor was derived from a human donor in good health. In DNA form, the CDR3 reads TGTGCCAGTAGTATGAGGGCGGGGGGAATAGATACGCAGTATTTT. Protein: CASSMRAGGIDTQYF.